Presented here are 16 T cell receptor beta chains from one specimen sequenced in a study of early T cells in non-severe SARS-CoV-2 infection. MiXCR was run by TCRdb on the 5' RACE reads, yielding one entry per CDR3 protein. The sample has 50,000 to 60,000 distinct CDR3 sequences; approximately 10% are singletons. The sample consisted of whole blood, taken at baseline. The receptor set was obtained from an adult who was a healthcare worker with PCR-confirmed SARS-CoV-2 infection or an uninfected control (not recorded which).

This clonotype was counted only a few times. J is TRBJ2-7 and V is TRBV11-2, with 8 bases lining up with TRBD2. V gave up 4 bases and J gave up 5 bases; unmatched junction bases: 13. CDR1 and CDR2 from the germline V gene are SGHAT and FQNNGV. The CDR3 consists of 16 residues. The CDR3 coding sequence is TGTGCCAGCAGCTCCTTACGGGAGGGCCGTCCCCACGAGCAGTACTTC. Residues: CASSSLREGRPHEQYF.

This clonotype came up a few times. The CDR3 DNA sequence: TGTGCCAGCAGCCCGGGACAGCCGGACTACGAGCAGTACTTC. The encoded protein is CASSPGQPDYEQYF. The chain recombines TRBV9 with TRBJ2-7, with 7 bases matching TRBD1. After removal of 4 bases from V and 3 bases from J, the junction contained 7 bases not matched to a gene. Germline values: CDR1 SGDLS, CDR2 YYNGEE. CDR3 size: 14 residues.

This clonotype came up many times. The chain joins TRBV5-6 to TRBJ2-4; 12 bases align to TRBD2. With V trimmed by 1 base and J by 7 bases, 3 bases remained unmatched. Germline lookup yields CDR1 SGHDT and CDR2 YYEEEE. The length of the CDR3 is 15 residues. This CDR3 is CASSLRTSGMNIQYF. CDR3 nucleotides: TGTGCCAGCAGCTTGAGGACTAGCGGGATGAACATTCAGTACTTC.

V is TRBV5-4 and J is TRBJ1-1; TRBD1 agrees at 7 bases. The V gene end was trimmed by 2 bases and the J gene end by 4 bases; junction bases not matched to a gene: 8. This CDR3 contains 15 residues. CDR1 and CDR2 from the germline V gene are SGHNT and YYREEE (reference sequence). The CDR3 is CASSFRDRASTEAFF. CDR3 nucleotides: TGTGCCAGCAGCTTCCGGGACAGAGCGTCCACTGAAGCTTTCTTT.

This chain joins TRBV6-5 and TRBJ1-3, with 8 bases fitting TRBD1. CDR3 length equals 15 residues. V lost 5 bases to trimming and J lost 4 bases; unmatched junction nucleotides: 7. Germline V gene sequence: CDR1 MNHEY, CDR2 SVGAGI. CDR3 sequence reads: CASSLQGGAGNTIYF. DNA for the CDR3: TGTGCCAGCAGTCTACAGGGGGGTGCGGGAAACACCATATATTTT.

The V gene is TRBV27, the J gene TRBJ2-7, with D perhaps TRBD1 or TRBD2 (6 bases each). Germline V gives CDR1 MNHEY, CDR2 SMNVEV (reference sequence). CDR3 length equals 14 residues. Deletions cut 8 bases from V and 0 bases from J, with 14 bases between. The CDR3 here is CASGWGAGSYEQYF. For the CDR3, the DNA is TGTGCCAGCGGATGGGGGGCAGGCTCCTACGAGCAGTACTTC.

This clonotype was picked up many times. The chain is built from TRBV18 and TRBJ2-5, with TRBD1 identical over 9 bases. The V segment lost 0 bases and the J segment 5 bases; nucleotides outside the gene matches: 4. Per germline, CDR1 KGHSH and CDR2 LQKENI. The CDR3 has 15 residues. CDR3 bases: TGTGCCAGCTCACCACCGGGGACAGGGCTGGAGACCCAGTACTTC. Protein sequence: CASSPPGTGLETQYF.

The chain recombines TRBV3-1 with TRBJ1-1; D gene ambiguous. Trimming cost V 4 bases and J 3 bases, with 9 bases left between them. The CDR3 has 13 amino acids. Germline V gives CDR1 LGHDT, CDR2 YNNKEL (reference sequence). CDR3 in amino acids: CASSLLLDTEAFF. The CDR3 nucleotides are TGTGCCAGCAGCCTCCTCCTGGACACTGAAGCTTTCTTT.

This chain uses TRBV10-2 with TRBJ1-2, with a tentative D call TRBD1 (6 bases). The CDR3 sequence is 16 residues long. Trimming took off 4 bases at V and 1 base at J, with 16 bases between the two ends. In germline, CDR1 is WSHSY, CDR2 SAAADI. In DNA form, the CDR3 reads TGCGCCAGCAGTGCACAGGGAACTCGAGTTAACTATGGCTACACCTTC. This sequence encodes CASSAQGTRVNYGYTF.

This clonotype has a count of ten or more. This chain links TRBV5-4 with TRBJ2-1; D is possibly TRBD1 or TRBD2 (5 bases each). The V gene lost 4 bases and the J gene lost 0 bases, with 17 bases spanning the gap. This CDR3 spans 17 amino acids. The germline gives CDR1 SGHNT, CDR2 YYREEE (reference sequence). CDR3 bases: TGTGCCAGCAGCGGGGCTGGGGGTTTCGTCTCCTACAATGAGCAGTTCTTC. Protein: CASSGAGGFVSYNEQFF.

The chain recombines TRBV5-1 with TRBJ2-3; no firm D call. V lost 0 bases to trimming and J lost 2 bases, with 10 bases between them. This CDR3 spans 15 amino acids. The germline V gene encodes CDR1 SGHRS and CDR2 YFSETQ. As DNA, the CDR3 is TGCGCCAGCAGCTTGGTCGGGCAGATCACAGATACGCAGTATTTT. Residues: CASSLVGQITDTQYF.

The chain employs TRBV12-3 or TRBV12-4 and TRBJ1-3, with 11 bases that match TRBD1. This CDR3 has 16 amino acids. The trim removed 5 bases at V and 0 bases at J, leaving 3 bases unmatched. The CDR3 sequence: CASSLGTGGSGNTIYF. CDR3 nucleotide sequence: TGTGCCAGCAGTCTGGGGACAGGGGGCTCTGGAAACACCATATATTTT.

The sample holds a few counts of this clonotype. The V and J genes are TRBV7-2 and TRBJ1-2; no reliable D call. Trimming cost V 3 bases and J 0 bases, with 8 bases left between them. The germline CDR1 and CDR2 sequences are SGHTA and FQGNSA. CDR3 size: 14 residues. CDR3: CASSFLGSNYGYTF. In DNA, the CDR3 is TGTGCCAGCAGCTTTTTGGGATCTAACTATGGCTACACCTTC.

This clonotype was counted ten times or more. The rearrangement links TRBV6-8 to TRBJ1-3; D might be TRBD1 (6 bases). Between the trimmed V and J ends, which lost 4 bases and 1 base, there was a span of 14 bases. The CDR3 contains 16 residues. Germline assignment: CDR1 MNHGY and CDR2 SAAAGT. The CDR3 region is CASSSVQGYSGNTIYF. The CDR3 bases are TGTGCCAGCAGTTCCGTACAGGGATATTCTGGAAACACCATATATTTT.

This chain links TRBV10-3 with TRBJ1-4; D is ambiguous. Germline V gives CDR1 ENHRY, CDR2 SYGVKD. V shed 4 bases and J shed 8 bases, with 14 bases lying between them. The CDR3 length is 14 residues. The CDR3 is CAISGGGLGEKLFF. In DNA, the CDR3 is TGTGCCATCAGTGGTGGTGGGCTTGGCGAAAAACTGTTTTTT.

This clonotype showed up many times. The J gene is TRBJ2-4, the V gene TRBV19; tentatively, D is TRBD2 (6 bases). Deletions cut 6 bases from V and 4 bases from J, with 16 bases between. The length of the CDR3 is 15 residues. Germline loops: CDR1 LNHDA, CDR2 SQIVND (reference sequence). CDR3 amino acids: CASRDGGEGKNIQYF. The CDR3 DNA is TGTGCCAGTAGAGATGGAGGGGAAGGGAAAAACATTCAGTACTTC.